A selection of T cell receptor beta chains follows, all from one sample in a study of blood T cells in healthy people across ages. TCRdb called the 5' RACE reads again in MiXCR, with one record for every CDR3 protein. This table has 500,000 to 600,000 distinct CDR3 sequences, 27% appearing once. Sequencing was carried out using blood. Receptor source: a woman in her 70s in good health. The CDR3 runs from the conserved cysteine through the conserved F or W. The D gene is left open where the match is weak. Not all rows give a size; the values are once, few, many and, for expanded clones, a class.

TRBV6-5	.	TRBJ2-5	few	TGTGCCAGCAGGACAGGTCACCAAGAGACCCAGTACTTC	CASRTGHQETQYF
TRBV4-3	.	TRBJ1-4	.	TGCGCCAGCAGCCAAGGGATATCTCGTGAAAAACTGTTTTTT	CASSQGISREKLFF
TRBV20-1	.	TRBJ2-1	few	TGCAGTGCTAGAGATGTGGGACAACCGTGGGAGATCTCCTACAATGAGCAGTTCTTC	CSARDVGQPWEISYNEQFF
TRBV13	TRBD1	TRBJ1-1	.	TGTGCCAGCAGCTCCCGACAGGGAACTTCTCTAAACACTGAAGCTTTCTTT	CASSSRQGTSLNTEAFF
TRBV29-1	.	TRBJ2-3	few	TGCAGCGTTGCCTCGGGAAGCAGGGCCACAGATACGCAGTATTTT	CSVASGSRATDTQYF
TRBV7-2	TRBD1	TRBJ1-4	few	TGTGCCAGCAGCCCGGACAGGGTGGTTGAAAAACTGTTTTTT	CASSPDRVVEKLFF
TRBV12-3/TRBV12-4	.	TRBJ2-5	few	TGTGCCAGCAGTTTGGGGACCGCCACAGAGACCCAGTACTTC	CASSLGTATETQYF
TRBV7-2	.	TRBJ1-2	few	TGTGCCAGCAGCTTAGGTAGCGTCTACTATGGCTACACCTTC	CASSLGSVYYGYTF
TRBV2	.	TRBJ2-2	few	TGTACCAGCAGTTACGGGACTGAGACTTCCTGGAACACCGGGGAGCTGTTTTTT	CTSSYGTETSWNTGELFF
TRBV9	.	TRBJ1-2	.	TGTGCCAGCAGCGTAGATGGCTACACCTTC	CASSVDGYTF
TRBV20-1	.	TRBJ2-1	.	TGCAGTGCTCCAAGGAGGGGGCCGGATGAGCAGTTCTTC	CSAPRRGPDEQFF
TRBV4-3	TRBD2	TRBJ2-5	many	TGCGCCAGCAGCTCCACGGGGGGAAAAGAGACCCAGTACTTC	CASSSTGGKETQYF
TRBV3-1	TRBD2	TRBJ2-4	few	TGTGCCAGCAGACCCCTGGGGGCGGGGGGCCACAAAAACATTCAGTACTTC	CASRPLGAGGHKNIQYF
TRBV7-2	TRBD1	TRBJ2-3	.	TGTGCCAGCAGCCTACAGGGGCCATGGACAGATACGCAGTATTTT	CASSLQGPWTDTQYF
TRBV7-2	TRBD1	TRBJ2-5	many	TGTGCCAGCAGCCTATTCGGACAGGGCCTGTCGGGGACCCAGTACTTC	CASSLFGQGLSGTQYF
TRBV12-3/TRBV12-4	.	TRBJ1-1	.	TGTGCCAGCAGTCTATCTTATCCCGTACAAGCTTTCTTT	CASSLSYPVQAFF
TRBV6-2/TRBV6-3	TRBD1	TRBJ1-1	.	TGTGCCAGCAGTTCCTCCGGGACAGGGCGCACTGAAGCTTTCTTT	CASSSSGTGRTEAFF
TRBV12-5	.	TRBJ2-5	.	TGTGCTAGTGGTTCGGGGACGGTGCAAGAGACCCAGTACTTC	CASGSGTVQETQYF
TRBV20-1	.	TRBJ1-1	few	TGCAGTGCTAGTGCCCCCACAGGGTTCACTGAAGCTTTCTTT	CSASAPTGFTEAFF
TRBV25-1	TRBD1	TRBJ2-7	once	TGTGCCAGCAGAAAGACAGGGGGAAACTACGAGCAGTACTTC	CASRKTGGNYEQYF
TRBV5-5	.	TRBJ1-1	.	TGTGCCAGCAGCTCAACAGAGTACACTGAAGCTTTCTTT	CASSSTEYTEAFF
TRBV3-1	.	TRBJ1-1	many	TGTGCCAGCAGCCCCGCGGGGAGCCGAACCTTTGAAGCTTTCTTT	CASSPAGSRTFEAFF
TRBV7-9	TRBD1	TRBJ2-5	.	TGTGCCAGCAGCTTTCCCGGGACAGATAGAGAGACCCAGTACTTC	CASSFPGTDRETQYF
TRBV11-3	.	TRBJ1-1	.	TGTGCCAGCAGCTTAAGACGGGACCCATATGAAGCTTTCTTT	CASSLRRDPYEAFF
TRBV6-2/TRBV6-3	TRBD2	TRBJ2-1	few	TGTGCCAGCAGTCCTGGAACTAGCGGGGGGCCCGGGGAGCAGTTCTTC	CASSPGTSGGPGEQFF
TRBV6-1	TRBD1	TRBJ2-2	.	TGTGCCAGTAAACGGACTGGGACAGGGGGCACCGGGGAGCTGTTTTTT	CASKRTGTGGTGELFF
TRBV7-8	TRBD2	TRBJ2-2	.	TGTGCCAGCAGGAGCACTAGCGCCGGGGAGCTGTTTTTT	CASRSTSAGELFF
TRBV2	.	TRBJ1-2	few	TGTGCCTCGGGGACTAACTATGGCTACACCTTC	CASGTNYGYTF
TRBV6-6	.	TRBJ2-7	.	TGTGCCAGCAGTCAGGGGGGGAGATACGAGCAGTACTTC	CASSQGGRYEQYF
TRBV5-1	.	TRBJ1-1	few	TGCGCCAGCAGCTTCGGGCATCAGAACACTGAAGCTTTCTTT	CASSFGHQNTEAFF
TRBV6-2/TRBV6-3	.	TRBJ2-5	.	TGTGCCAGCAGTTACATCCCTGGGGAGACCCAGTACTTC	CASSYIPGETQYF
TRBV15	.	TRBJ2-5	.	TGTGCCACCAGCAGAGATAAGTCTGGCGAAGAGACCCAGTACTTC	CATSRDKSGEETQYF
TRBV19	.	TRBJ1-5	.	TGTGCCAGTATGGGGGCAGCGAATAGCAATCAGCCCCAGCATTTT	CASMGAANSNQPQHF
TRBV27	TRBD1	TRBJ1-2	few	TGTGCCAGCAGTTTTTCCGGGACAGGGTTTGCCCAGGATGGCTACACCTTC	CASSFSGTGFAQDGYTF
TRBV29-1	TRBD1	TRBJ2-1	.	TGCAGCGTAACCCGAACAAGAACAGGGGAAAATGAGCAGTTCTTC	CSVTRTRTGENEQFF
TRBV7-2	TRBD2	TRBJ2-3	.	TGTGCCAGCAGACTTAGCGGGTACACAGATACGCAGTATTTT	CASRLSGYTDTQYF
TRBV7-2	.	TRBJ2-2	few	TGTGCCAGCAGCTTAGAGGGGCTAGAAACCGGGGAGCTGTTTTTT	CASSLEGLETGELFF
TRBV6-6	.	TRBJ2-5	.	TGTGTCAGCCGCACCCGTGCGGGGGCACAAGAGACCCAGTACTTC	CVSRTRAGAQETQYF
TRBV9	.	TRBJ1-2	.	TGTGCCAGCAGCGGCCCCCGGCAAGGAGCCGCGGTAAGGGGCTACACCTTC	CASSGPRQGAAVRGYTF
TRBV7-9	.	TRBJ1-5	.	TGTGCCAGCAGCTATGGTACTGGCGCGGGAGTCAGCAATCAGCCCCAGCATTTT	CASSYGTGAGVSNQPQHF